This T cell receptor beta chain was sequenced for a study of T cell changes during pregnancy in multiple sclerosis. The repertoire was sequenced with immunoSEQ multiplex PCR; TCRdb's copy has only in-frame clones and lacks some. The table records under 80,000 clones, roughly 94% of them present only once. V lost 4 bases to trimming and J lost 4 bases, with 11 bases between them. The germline gives CDR1 SNHLY, CDR2 FYNNEI. CDR3 size: 14 residues. This TCR came from a female donor with multiple sclerosis, enrolled in a pregnancy study. Source: peripheral blood, taken in the third trimester of pregnancy. The chain has TRBV2 and TRBJ1-3; no firm D call. The CDR3 DNA follows: TGTGCCAGCAGTGGCCGGAGCACGGGAAACACCATATATTTT. It yields the protein CASSGRSTGNTIYF.